This note documents a single T cell receptor (beta chain) sequence. This sample was taken from a study of blood T cell repertoires in COVID-19. Turning to the study itself: Acute-phase and convalescent COVID-19 samples originated in the United States, Italy and Spain. Sources were T cells, B-cell-depleted T cells, or PBMCs; the material itself was cDNA or gDNA.

In the original workflow: Amplifying reference gene primers gave estimates of nucleated cell counts. TCRdb's copy holds only in-frame clones and misses some; the assay was immunoSEQ multiplex PCR. V, J and clone size reflect that table, while D and trimming were determined from the DNA. The sample has approximately 210,000 clones; more than 70% are singletons. This CDR3 region has 14 residues. The germline V gene has CDR1 SGDLS and CDR2 YYNGEE. V was trimmed by 5 bases and J by 0 bases, leaving 12 bases between them. This TCR was recovered from a man in his forties or fifties with active or convalescent COVID-19. Sequenced input: peripheral blood. The chain joins TRBV9 to TRBJ2-7; possibly TRBD1 for D (6 bases). CDR3 coding DNA: TGTGCCAGCAGTGTGGACAGTAGCTCCTACGAGCAGTACTTC. Translating gives CASSVDSSSYEQYF.